Shown below are 15 T cell receptor beta chains from a single sample sequenced in a study of T cells in Graves' hyperthyroidism and ophthalmopathy. RNA transcripts were the template for amplifying TCR beta CDR3 regions. First-round RT-PCR of the TCR CDR3 relied on the HTBI primer set. In TCRdb, the multiplex PCR reads were re-called with MiXCR into one record per CDR3 protein. The profile shows hundreds of thousands of distinct CDR3 sequences, around a third of them singletons. Sequencing was carried out using blood. These receptors all stem from a middle-aged woman with Graves' hyperthyroidism.

Many counts were recorded for this clonotype. J is TRBJ2-7 and V is TRBV7-2; 12 bases map to TRBD2. CDR1 and CDR2 (germline): SGHTA, FQGNSA. Trimming cost V 4 bases and J 1 base; bases outside gene matches: 2. This CDR3 has 15 residues. The CDR3 DNA sequence: TGTGCCAGCAGCTGGGGACTAGCGGGTTCCTACGAGCAGTACTTC. It is translated as CASSWGLAGSYEQYF.

V is TRBV10-3 and J is TRBJ1-2; a weak D match, TRBD1 (5 bases). CDR1 ENHRY and CDR2 SYGVKD come from the germline V gene. The CDR3 extends over 14 amino acids. The ends were cut back, 6 bases at V and 0 bases at J, with 11 bases in the middle. The CDR3 nucleotides are TGTGCCATCAGCCAAGGACACTCTAACTATGGCTACACCTTC. Translation gives CAISQGHSNYGYTF.

This clonotype was detected ten times or more. V and J are TRBV25-1 and TRBJ1-2, with TRBD1 as a possible D gene (6 bases). The germline V gene has CDR1 MGHDK and CDR2 SYGVNS. Trimming pared 0 bases from V and 6 bases from J, leaving 11 bases between. This CDR3 region has 14 residues. As DNA, the CDR3 is TGTGCCAGCAGTGAATATAACAGGGAGGATGGCTACACCTTC. Translated: CASSEYNREDGYTF.

V and J are TRBV7-2 and TRBJ1-2, with D possibly TRBD1 on 6 matching bases. The germline V and J ends were trimmed by 1 base and 0 bases, with 15 bases remaining between them. CDR1 SGHTA and CDR2 FQGNSA come from the germline V gene. This CDR3 region has 17 residues. Here the CDR3 DNA reads TGTGCCAGCAGCTTAGTGTTCGGGGGGCCGACTAACTATGGCTACACCTTC. Translating gives CASSLVFGGPTNYGYTF. The full variable domain, in which reference TRBV7-2 and TRBJ1-2 provide the parts outside the CDR3, is GAGVSQSPSNKVTEKGKDVELRCDPISGHTALYWYRQSLGQGLEFLIYFQGNSAPDKSGLPSDRFSAERTGGSVSTLTIQRTQQEDSAVYLCASSLVFGGPTNYGYTFGSGTRLTVV.

Comments on this clonotype: With a much larger clone just one base away, this may be a read error. This chain joins TRBV7-9 and TRBJ1-1, with D uncertain. Germline loops: CDR1 SEHNR, CDR2 FQNEAQ (reference sequence). Deletions cut 3 bases from V and 6 bases from J, with 11 bases between. This CDR3 is built from 13 residues. The CDR3 spells CASSFLGPPEAFF. The CDR3 nucleotides read TGTGCCAGCAGCTTTCTCGGGCCCCCTGAAGCTTTCTTT.

To note about this clonotype: It may be a read error: a sequence one base away is much more abundant. This rearrangement joins TRBV7-9 to TRBJ1-4; 7 nucleotides align to TRBD1. Germline assignment: CDR1 SEHNR and CDR2 FQNEAQ (reference sequence). The CDR3 is 16 residues long. Trimming removed 4 bases from V and 7 bases from J; junction bases left unmatched: 12. CDR3 loop: CASSSYTGDGREKLFF. DNA of the CDR3: TGTGCCAGCAGCTCGTATACAGGGGACGGCCGTGAAAAACTGTTTTTT.

J is TRBJ2-7 and V is TRBV11-2; 7 bases fit TRBD2. The CDR3 length is 15 residues. The V segment lost 4 bases and the J segment 2 bases; nucleotides outside the gene matches: 8. Germline V gene sequence: CDR1 SGHAT, CDR2 FQNNGV. This CDR3 is CASSWLAGPTYEQYF. For the CDR3, the DNA is TGTGCCAGCAGCTGGTTAGCGGGCCCGACCTACGAGCAGTACTTC.

A few counts support this clonotype. The chain combines TRBV10-3 with TRBJ1-1; D call uncertain. The germline CDR1 and CDR2 sequences are ENHRY and SYGVKD. The ends were cut back, 10 bases at V and 4 bases at J, with 19 bases in the middle. The length of the CDR3 is 14 residues. CDR3 amino acids: CASASTRAATEAFF. CDR3 coding DNA: TGTGCCAGCGCGTCGACGAGGGCCGCCACTGAAGCTTTCTTT.

J is TRBJ2-5 and V is TRBV24-1; 8 nucleotides agree with TRBD1. The CDR3 extends over 15 amino acids. Germline trimming cut 5 bases from V and 2 bases from J; bases unmatched to any gene: 6. Germline CDR1 reads KGHDR; CDR2 reads SFDVKD. The CDR3 DNA follows: TGTGCCACCAGTGTCCAGGGGGCTAGGCAAGAGACCCAGTACTTC. Translated: CATSVQGARQETQYF.

The genes are TRBV3-1 and TRBJ2-5, with D perhaps being TRBD1 or TRBD2 (6 bases each). The CDR3 consists of 14 residues. Between the trimmed V and J ends, which lost 0 bases and 5 bases, there was a span of 10 bases. Germline CDR1 is LGHDT and CDR2 is YNNKEL (reference sequence). CDR3 sequence reads: CASSQEGGGETQYF. Written as DNA, the CDR3 is TGTGCCAGCAGCCAAGAAGGGGGAGGCGAGACCCAGTACTTC.

This clonotype has ten or more counts. This rearrangement joins TRBV4-1 to TRBJ1-5; D remains unclear. Trimming left V 5 bases short and J 6 bases short, with 11 bases between. The germline CDR1 and CDR2 sequences are MGHRA and YSYEKL. The CDR3 spans 13 residues. CDR3 coding DNA: TGCGCCAGCAGCAGACTCGGAGGTCAGCCCCAGCATTTT. It codes for CASSRLGGQPQHF.

The rearrangement uses TRBV9 and TRBJ1-6; D gene ambiguous. Trimming removed 3 bases at V and 6 bases at J, with 13 bases between. There are 15 residues in the CDR3. CDR1 and CDR2 (germline): SGDLS, YYNGEE. The CDR3 here is CASSALDGLNSPLHF. The DNA for the CDR3 is TGTGCCAGCAGCGCCCTGGACGGTCTTAATTCACCCCTCCACTTT.

In regard to this clonotype: One junction end does not reproduce the germline sequence, and a read error may be involved. The chain joins TRBV7-3 to TRBJ2-2; possibly TRBD1 or TRBD2 for D (6 bases each). The CDR3 contains 17 residues. Germline V lookup: CDR1 SGHTA, CDR2 FQGTGA. The CDR3 DNA sequence: TGTGCCAGCAGCTTATATGGGGGAGGACAGAACGCCGGGGAGCTGTTTTTT. It yields the protein CASSLYGGGQNAGELFF.

This clonotype turned up a few times. The chain links TRBV12-3 or TRBV12-4 to TRBJ1-2, with 8 bases identical to TRBD1. The CDR3 length is 17 residues. J was trimmed by 8 bases and V by 2 bases; bases with no gene match: 16. In DNA, the CDR3 is TGTGCCAGCAGTTTACGTCTTTTGGGACAGGCCGCGAACGGCTACACCTTC. Translated: CASSLRLLGQAANGYTF.

This chain joins TRBV12-3 or TRBV12-4 and TRBJ1-2; a weak D match, TRBD1 (6 bases). There are 15 residues in the CDR3. V gave up 2 bases and J gave up 10 bases, with 20 bases separating them. The DNA for the CDR3 is TGTGCCAGCAGTTTATGGGGGCGTGACGATGATGACTACACCTTC. Residues: CASSLWGRDDDDYTF.